A single sample gave rise to the 7 T cell receptor beta chains below, sequenced in a study of blood T cell repertoires in COVID-19. The protocol was immunoSEQ multiplex PCR, while the TCRdb copy is restricted to in-frame clones and leaves out a portion. The table includes 120,000 or so clones, roughly 80% detected once. Sequencing was performed on peripheral blood. These receptors were obtained from a human donor in a cohort sampled during active COVID-19.

This clone was counted only a few times. The gene calls are TRBV4-2 and TRBJ2-7, with TRBD1 matching over 7 bases. The germline V gene has CDR1 LGHNA and CDR2 YNFKEQ. There are 14 residues in the CDR3. Trimming cost V 2 bases and J 3 bases; bases outside gene matches: 4. CDR3 coding DNA: TGTGCCAGCAGCCAACCTGGGACAGTCTACGAGCAGTACTTC. Protein product: CASSQPGTVYEQYF.

The rearrangement uses TRBV6-1 and TRBJ1-6; the D gene is possibly TRBD1 (6 bases). The CDR3 runs to 16 residues. Trimming pared 3 bases from V and 9 bases from J, leaving 18 bases between. Germline V gives CDR1 MNHNS, CDR2 SASEGT. CDR3 nucleotides: TGTGCCAGCAGTGAGGGTTCGCCGGGACATCTTTCACCCCTCCACTTT. It specifies CASSEGSPGHLSPLHF.

J is TRBJ2-7 and V is TRBV11-3; 7 nucleotides align to TRBD1. This CDR3 region has 13 residues. Germline values: CDR1 SGHNT, CDR2 YENEEA. V was clipped by 4 bases and J by 3 bases; unmatched bases: 3. Here the CDR3 reads CASSYRQGYEQYF. Here the CDR3 DNA reads TGTGCCAGCAGCTACCGACAGGGCTACGAGCAGTACTTC.

The chain uses TRBV6-1 and TRBJ2-6; the D is unclear. The CDR3 extends over 16 amino acids. In germline, CDR1 is MNHNS, CDR2 SASEGT. Trimming stripped 0 bases from V and 0 bases from J, with 6 bases between. The CDR3 is CASSEARSSGANVLTF. For the CDR3, the DNA is TGTGCCAGCAGTGAAGCACGGAGCTCTGGGGCCAACGTCCTGACTTTC.

The gene calls are TRBV9 and TRBJ2-7; 10 nucleotides agree with TRBD1. Germline loops: CDR1 SGDLS, CDR2 YYNGEE. This CDR3 is built from 14 residues. Trimming at V came to 3 bases and at J to 4 bases, leaving 4 bases not matched to a gene. Written as DNA, the CDR3 is TGTGCCAGCAGCGCGCGACAGGGGGCTTACGAGCAGTACTTC. As protein: CASSARQGAYEQYF.

V is TRBV30 and J is TRBJ1-1; D is perhaps TRBD1 (6 bases). V was trimmed by 1 base and J by 3 bases, leaving 18 bases between them. Germline loops: CDR1 GTSNPN, CDR2 SVGIG (reference sequence). The CDR3 runs 16 residues. DNA of the CDR3: TGTGCCTGGAGTGCCCCCCGAACAGGGCTGGACACTGAAGCTTTCTTT. Translation: CAWSAPRTGLDTEAFF.

The CDR3 DNA follows: TGCAGTGCTAGTCAACGGGGGAGCTCCTACGAGCAGTACTTC. As protein: CSASQRGSSYEQYF. This chain joins TRBV20-1 and TRBJ2-7; TRBD2 is a possible D gene (6 bases). CDR3 size: 14 residues. Germline V lookup: CDR1 DFQATT, CDR2 SNEGSKA (reference sequence). V gave up 3 bases and J gave up 0 bases, with 12 bases separating them.